The 25 T cell receptor beta chains listed next were all sequenced from one sample in a study of technical replicates of blood from a few donors. Repertoires were generated with immunoSEQ multiplex PCR, while TCRdb's copy carries only in-frame clones and drops some. The sample shows roughly 82,000 clones, about 93% of them seen only once. The sequencing sample was made of T cells isolated from PBMCs. These receptors were taken from a human donor in good health.

The CDR3 protein is CSAALTGGSFSYEQYF. DNA of the CDR3: TGCAGCGCCGCCCTGACAGGGGGCTCCTTTTCTTACGAGCAGTACTTC. This chain joins TRBV29-1 and TRBJ2-7, with TRBD1 matching 10 bases. CDR1 is SQVTM and CDR2 is ANQGSEA in the germline V gene. The CDR3 is 16 amino acids. V was clipped by 7 bases and J by 4 bases; unmatched bases: 16.

V and J are TRBV27 and TRBJ1-1; TRBD1 matches 9 bases. Trimming cost V 5 bases and J 2 bases; bases outside gene matches: 9. Germline lookup yields CDR1 MNHEY and CDR2 SMNVEV (reference sequence). The CDR3 length is 16 residues. CDR3 sequence: CASSRPGTGTNTEAFF. Here the CDR3 DNA reads TGTGCCAGCAGTCGTCCCGGGACAGGGACAAACACTGAAGCTTTCTTT.

This clone was seen a single time. The gene calls are TRBV28 and TRBJ2-3; 7 nucleotides line up with TRBD2. The CDR3 runs 15 residues. Trimming cost V 10 bases and J 3 bases; bases outside gene matches: 13. Per germline, CDR1 MDHEN and CDR2 SYDVKM. This CDR3 reads CATSKAGLGTDTQYF. In DNA, the CDR3 is TGTGCCACCAGCAAAGCGGGATTGGGGACAGATACGCAGTATTTT.

This clone was recorded only once. The rearrangement links TRBV7-7 to TRBJ2-2, with TRBD1 as a possible D gene (5 bases). Trimming pared 4 bases from V and 4 bases from J, leaving 13 bases between. The CDR3 contains 15 residues. CDR1 and CDR2 from the germline V gene are SSHAT and FNYEAQ (reference sequence). CDR3: CASSSTVGLTGELFF. In nucleotides, the CDR3 is TGTGCCAGCAGCTCGACAGTTGGTCTCACCGGGGAGCTGTTTTTT.

V usage is TRBV13 and J usage is TRBJ2-7, with D maybe TRBD1 (5 bases). Trimming left V 2 bases short and J 3 bases short, with 11 bases between. CDR1 and CDR2 from the germline V gene are PRHDT and FYEKMQ (reference sequence). CDR3 length: 14 residues. The CDR3 protein is CASSLQQGNYEQYF. As DNA, the CDR3 is TGTGCCAGCAGCTTACAGCAGGGAAACTACGAGCAGTACTTC.

The genes are TRBV6-5 and TRBJ1-2; D is perhaps TRBD1 (6 bases). The CDR3 length is 12 residues. CDR1 and CDR2 from the germline V gene are MNHEY and SVGAGI. The ends were cut back, 10 bases at V and 7 bases at J, with 16 bases in the middle. CDR3 residues: CATAKGGGGYTF. CDR3 DNA sequence: TGTGCCACCGCGAAAGGGGGGGGTGGCTACACCTTC.

This clone was seen once. The chain employs TRBV6-1 and TRBJ2-2; possible D gene TRBD2, 6 bases. Between the trimmed V and J ends, which lost 1 base and 5 bases, there was a span of 17 bases. This CDR3 is 17 amino acids long. CDR1 MNHNS and CDR2 SASEGT come from the germline V gene. The CDR3 coding sequence is TGTGCCAGCAGTGAAGTAGGCATGACTAGTTTTACCGGGGAGCTGTTTTTT. Residues: CASSEVGMTSFTGELFF.

This sequence joins TRBV5-8 and TRBJ2-7, with a weak D call TRBD1 (6 bases). CDR1 is SGHTS, CDR2 YDEGEE, per germline. There are 14 residues in the CDR3. The V end lost 2 bases, the J end lost 9 bases, and 18 bases lay between the germline ends. CDR3 region: CASSFSGPGEGQYF. For the CDR3, the DNA is TGTGCCAGCAGCTTTTCCGGGCCAGGGGAAGGGCAGTACTTC.

The chain uses TRBV7-9 and TRBJ2-1; D is perhaps TRBD2 (6 bases). Germline V CDR1 and CDR2: SEHNR, FQNEAQ (reference sequence). The ends were cut back, 2 bases at V and 8 bases at J, with 13 bases in the middle. The CDR3 totals 14 residues. The chain's CDR3 is CASSLFPGEYEQFF. CDR3 coding DNA: TGTGCCAGCAGCTTATTTCCGGGGGAATATGAGCAGTTCTTC.

The gene calls are TRBV7-3 and TRBJ2-3; TRBD2 aligns across 9 bases. Looked up from germline, CDR1 is SGHTA and CDR2 is FQGTGA. The CDR3 loop spans 15 amino acids. V gave up 5 bases and J gave up 8 bases; unmatched junction bases: 11. In DNA, the CDR3 is TGTGCCAGCAGCCCGATAGCGGGGGCCCTCGGTACGCAGTATTTT. Translating gives CASSPIAGALGTQYF. Combining the CDR3 with reference TRBV7-3 and TRBJ2-3 gives the whole variable domain GAGVSQTPSNKVTEKGKYVELRCDPISGHTALYWYRQSLGQGPEFLIYFQGTGAADDSGLPNDRFFAVRPEGSVSTLKIQRTERGDSAVYLCASSPIAGALGTQYFGPGTRLTVL.

V and J are TRBV5-1 and TRBJ1-1; maybe TRBD1 (5 bases). Germline loops: CDR1 SGHRS, CDR2 YFSETQ. Between the trimmed V and J ends, which lost 4 bases and 0 bases, there was a span of 16 bases. The length of the CDR3 is 16 residues. The DNA for the CDR3 is TGCGCCAGCAGCATGGGACGTAGGGGCCTGAACACTGAAGCTTTCTTT. This translates into CASSMGRRGLNTEAFF.

This chain connects TRBV20-1 to TRBJ1-3, with D unresolved. Germline V gene data show CDR1 as DFQATT and CDR2 as SNEGSKA (reference sequence). The V gene lost 5 bases and the J gene lost 3 bases, with 2 bases spanning the gap. The CDR3 is made up of 10 amino acids. Written as DNA, the CDR3 is TGCAGTGCTCTTGGAAACACCATATATTTT. Its protein is CSALGNTIYF.

This clone has more than one count but fewer than ten. J is TRBJ1-5 and V is TRBV7-9, with TRBD1 matching 8 bases. In germline, CDR1 is SEHNR, CDR2 FQNEAQ (reference sequence). After removal of 4 bases from V and 6 bases from J, the junction contained 14 bases not matched to a gene. CDR3 length: 17 amino acids. The CDR3 here is CASSYGTTGGRRQPQHF. CDR3 nucleotides: TGTGCCAGCAGCTACGGGACCACAGGGGGAAGGCGTCAGCCCCAGCATTTT. Combining the CDR3 with reference TRBV7-9 and TRBJ1-5 gives the whole variable domain DTGVSQNPRHKITKRGQNVTFRCDPISEHNRLYWYRQTLGQGPEFLTYFQNEAQLEKSRLLSDRFSAERPKGSFSTLEIQRTEQGDSAMYLCASSYGTTGGRRQPQHFGDGTRLSIL.

This clone was counted between two and nine times. V gene TRBV28 combines with J gene TRBJ2-7, with D possibly being TRBD1 (6 bases). Trimming left V 3 bases short and J 4 bases short, with 19 bases between. Germline loops: CDR1 MDHEN, CDR2 SYDVKM. The CDR3 is made up of 16 amino acids. The CDR3 reads CASSLPPGQGSYEQYF. CDR3 in DNA: TGTGCCAGCAGTTTGCCCCCGGGGCAGGGGTCATACGAGCAGTACTTC.

The CDR3 nucleotides are TGTGCCAGCAGCCTAGCAGACCCTCAATACAATGAGCAGTTCTTC. It is translated as CASSLADPQYNEQFF. The V call is TRBV6-5, the J call TRBJ2-1, with a weak D call TRBD2 (5 bases). CDR1 and CDR2 (germline): MNHEY, SVGAGI. V lost 6 bases, J lost 4 bases, and 16 bases lay in between. This CDR3 is built from 15 residues.

The V call is TRBV5-4, the J call TRBJ2-5; tentative D call: TRBD2 (5 bases). Trimming took off 10 bases at V and 2 bases at J, with 18 bases between the two ends. The V gene's germline CDR1 is SGHNT and CDR2 YYREEE (reference sequence). This CDR3 comprises 14 residues. CDR3 DNA sequence: TGTGCCGCCCGGTACCATAGCGTACAAGAGACCCAGTACTTC. Translated, it gives CAARYHSVQETQYF.

The chain joins TRBV27 to TRBJ2-3, with TRBD2 identical over 9 bases. Germline CDR1 and CDR2: MNHEY and SMNVEV (reference sequence). This CDR3 region has 14 residues. J was trimmed by 6 bases and V by 8 bases; bases with no gene match: 9. CDR3 sequence: CASAGGAGGDTQYF. CDR3 DNA: TGTGCCAGCGCGGGAGGGGCGGGAGGGGATACGCAGTATTTT.

This sequence joins TRBV7-2 and TRBJ2-5; the D gene is possibly TRBD2 (6 bases). The CDR3 is 15 residues long. Germline loops: CDR1 SGHTA, CDR2 FQGNSA. V lost 4 bases and J lost 5, with 17 bases in between. The CDR3 nucleotides are TGTGCCAGCAGCTCCTCGGGATCTCGGGGGGAGACCCAGTACTTC. Protein: CASSSSGSRGETQYF.

The genes are TRBV5-1 and TRBJ1-2; the D gene is possibly TRBD1 (6 bases). The V and J ends lost 7 bases and 7 bases respectively, with 23 bases between them. Per the germline V gene, CDR1 is SGHRS and CDR2 is YFSETQ. The CDR3 sequence is 15 residues long. The DNA for the CDR3 is TGCGCCAGCGTTTCCCGGCCAGGGGAAAGTGGTGGCTACACCTTC. Amino acids: CASVSRPGESGGYTF.

This clone was observed a handful of times. The CDR3 DNA reads as TGTGCCAGCAGCTGGAGACAGGGTGCAACTGAAGCTTTCTTT. The encoded protein is CASSWRQGATEAFF. The chain is built from TRBV7-8 and TRBJ1-1, with TRBD1 identical over 7 bases. The CDR3 is 14 amino acids. In germline, CDR1 is SGHVS, CDR2 FQNEAQ. Unmatched junction bases numbered 7, after V lost 4 bases and J lost 5 bases. Full variable domain (outside the CDR3, taken from reference TRBV7-8 and TRBJ1-1): GAGVSQSPRYKVAKRGQDVALRCDPISGHVSLFWYQQALGQGPEFLTYFQNEAQLDKSGLPSDRFFAERPEGSVSTLKIQRTQQEDSAVYLCASSWRQGATEAFFGQGTRLTVV.

CDR3 sequence (DNA): TGTGCCAGCAGAGGATCCGGGGCTGGGGACAGGGGGGAAGGTACCTACGAGCAGTACTTC. Encoded protein: CASRGSGAGDRGEGTYEQYF. V and J are TRBV27 and TRBJ2-7; TRBD1 aligns across 11 bases. Losses at the gene ends were 6 bases for V and 2 bases for J; bases not matched to a gene: 21. The V gene's germline CDR1 is MNHEY and CDR2 SMNVEV (reference sequence). The CDR3 has 20 residues.

The CDR3 sequence is CSGDSEHEQFF. The CDR3 region has the DNA TGCAGCGGGGATAGCGAGCATGAGCAGTTCTTC. This rearrangement joins TRBV20-1 to TRBJ2-1; D perhaps matches TRBD2 (5 bases). This CDR3 has 11 amino acids. Looked up from germline, CDR1 is DFQATT and CDR2 is SNEGSKA (reference sequence).

V and J are TRBV11-2 and TRBJ2-1; D gene ambiguous. Trimming pared 5 bases from V and 9 bases from J, leaving 8 bases between. Germline V gives CDR1 SGHAT, CDR2 FQNNGV. There are 11 residues in the CDR3. The CDR3 region has the DNA TGTGCCAGCAGCCAGGTATCTGAGCAGTTCTTC. It encodes CASSQVSEQFF.

The genes are TRBV5-8 and TRBJ2-1; 8 bases agree with TRBD2. CDR1 is SGHTS and CDR2 is YDEGEE in the germline V gene. This CDR3 is 16 amino acids long. V trimming: 4 bases; J trimming: 4 bases; junction bases outside the gene matches: 10. The CDR3 reads CASSIRSGGQYNEQFF. CDR3 nucleotide sequence: TGTGCCAGCAGCATACGAAGCGGGGGCCAATACAATGAGCAGTTCTTC.

The gene calls are TRBV10-3 and TRBJ1-1; the D gene is possibly TRBD1 (5 bases). The CDR3 extends over 15 amino acids. Deletions cut 2 bases from V and 3 bases from J, with 13 bases between. CDR1 ENHRY and CDR2 SYGVKD come from the germline V gene. CDR3 DNA sequence: TGTGCCATCAGTGAGATGGACAACGCTGACACTGAAGCTTTCTTT. Residues: CAISEMDNADTEAFF.